The clone carrying this T cell receptor beta chain was recorded at least ten times. The time point denotes: healthy volunteer bleed at 2 weeks. Unseparated into fractions, whole blood served as the source from which total RNA was extracted. These data belong to a study of human T cells and chemical hapten exposure. TCRdb called the RACE reads again in MiXCR, with one record for every CDR3 protein. The sample has about 46,000 distinct CDR3 sequences, around 4.1% seen once. The TCR sequence derives from a female donor in good health. Some clones in this sample may be carry-over from other donors' samples. Sequenced material: whole blood.

The CDR3 DNA is TGTGCCAGCAGTAGTTTGTTGCGGCATACGCAGTATTTT. Its protein product is CASSSLLRHTQYF. This chain joins TRBV27 and TRBJ2-3; D is unresolved. CDR3 size: 13 residues. In germline, CDR1 is MNHEY, CDR2 SMNVEV (reference sequence). Trimming took off 5 bases at V and 7 bases at J, with 13 bases between the two ends.